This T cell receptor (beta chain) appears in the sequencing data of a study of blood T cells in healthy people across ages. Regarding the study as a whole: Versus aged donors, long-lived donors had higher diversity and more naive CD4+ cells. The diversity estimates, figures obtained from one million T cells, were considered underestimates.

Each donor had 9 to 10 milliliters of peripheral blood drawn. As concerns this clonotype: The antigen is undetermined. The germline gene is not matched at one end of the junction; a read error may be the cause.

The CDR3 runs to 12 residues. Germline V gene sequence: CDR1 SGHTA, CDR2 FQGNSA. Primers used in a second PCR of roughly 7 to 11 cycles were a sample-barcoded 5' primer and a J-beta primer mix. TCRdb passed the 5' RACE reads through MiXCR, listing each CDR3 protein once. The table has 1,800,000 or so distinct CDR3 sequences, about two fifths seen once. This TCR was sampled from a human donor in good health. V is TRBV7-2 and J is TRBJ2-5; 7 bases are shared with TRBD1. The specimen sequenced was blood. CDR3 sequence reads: CACSPQGETQYF. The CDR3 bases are TGTGCCTGCAGCCCACAGGGGGAGACCCAGTACTTC.